A selection of T cell receptor beta chains follows, all from one sample in a study of T cell responses to AZD1222 COVID-19 vaccine. Here immunoSEQ multiplex PCR was the method, and the copy in TCRdb shows in-frame clones only, minus some. The sample shows 160,000 or so clones, 75% to 95% of them seen only once. This specimen consisted of peripheral blood, obtained on day 0 of AZD1222 vaccination. These receptors all stem from an adult in good health. Each CDR3 is given with its conserved first and last residue. The order of the fields is CDR3 DNA, CDR3 protein, J gene, V gene, clone size, D gene. D genes are given only for firm matches. Rows may omit the clone size; those that give it use once, few, many or a size class.

CDR3nt: TGCGCCAGCAGCCAAGATCTGACCAACATTCAGTACTTC
CDR3aa: CASSQDLTNIQYF
j_gene: TRBJ2-4
v_gene: TRBV4-3
abundance: -
d_gene: -

CDR3nt: TGTGCCAGCAGCCTACAGGGGAGTGGCGAAAAACTGTTTTTT
CDR3aa: CASSLQGSGEKLFF
j_gene: TRBJ1-4
v_gene: TRBV3-1/TRBV3-2
abundance: -
d_gene: TRBD1

CDR3nt: TGTGCCAGCAGTTATAGGGCGGAGCCTAATGAGCAGTTCTTC
CDR3aa: CASSYRAEPNEQFF
j_gene: TRBJ2-1
v_gene: TRBV6-2/TRBV6-3
abundance: -
d_gene: -

CDR3nt: TGTGCCAGCAGCCCTGGGACTAGCGGATACGAGCAGTACTTC
CDR3aa: CASSPGTSGYEQYF
j_gene: TRBJ2-7
v_gene: TRBV5-4
abundance: -
d_gene: TRBD2

CDR3nt: TGTGCCAGCAGTACAAGGACTAGCGGGATTCCCTTCTACGAGCAGTACTTC
CDR3aa: CASSTRTSGIPFYEQYF
j_gene: TRBJ2-7
v_gene: TRBV28
abundance: few
d_gene: TRBD2

CDR3nt: TGTGCCAGCAGCCAAGGTTGGAGAACCGGGGAGCTGTTTTTT
CDR3aa: CASSQGWRTGELFF
j_gene: TRBJ2-2
v_gene: TRBV3-1/TRBV3-2
abundance: -
d_gene: -

CDR3nt: TGTGCCAGTAGTAGAAAGACCCGCGCAGGGGACCAGCCCCAGCATTTT
CDR3aa: CASSRKTRAGDQPQHF
j_gene: TRBJ1-5
v_gene: TRBV19
abundance: -
d_gene: -

CDR3nt: TGTGCCAGCAGTCCAGGAACCACAGATACGCAGTATTTT
CDR3aa: CASSPGTTDTQYF
j_gene: TRBJ2-3
v_gene: TRBV28
abundance: -
d_gene: -

CDR3nt: TGTGCCAGCAGTTACAACAGGGGACCCGGGGAGCTGTTTTTT
CDR3aa: CASSYNRGPGELFF
j_gene: TRBJ2-2
v_gene: TRBV6-2/TRBV6-3
abundance: -
d_gene: TRBD1

CDR3nt: TGCGCCAGCAGCCTAGAGAAAAGCTCCTACAATGAGCAGTTCTTC
CDR3aa: CASSLEKSSYNEQFF
j_gene: TRBJ2-1
v_gene: TRBV4-3
abundance: -
d_gene: -

CDR3nt: TGTGCCAGCAGATATACAGGGTCGGGTGAAGCTTTCTTT
CDR3aa: CASRYTGSGEAFF
j_gene: TRBJ1-1
v_gene: TRBV28
abundance: -
d_gene: -

CDR3nt: TGTGCCAGCAGTTACACCGGACAGCCCAGGGATTCACCCCTCCACTTT
CDR3aa: CASSYTGQPRDSPLHF
j_gene: TRBJ1-6
v_gene: TRBV6-2/TRBV6-3
abundance: -
d_gene: -

CDR3nt: TGTGCCAGCAGTAAATCTCAGGGGGGCAAAAACATTCAGTACTTC
CDR3aa: CASSKSQGGKNIQYF
j_gene: TRBJ2-4
v_gene: TRBV27
abundance: -
d_gene: -

CDR3nt: TGTGCCTGGATCCTATTCCGGGACACCACCTTC
CDR3aa: CAWILFRDTTF
j_gene: TRBJ1-2
v_gene: TRBV30
abundance: -
d_gene: -

CDR3nt: TGTGCCAGCAGTGAATTGGACCATCCCAATCAGCCCCAGCATTTT
CDR3aa: CASSELDHPNQPQHF
j_gene: TRBJ1-5
v_gene: TRBV25-1
abundance: -
d_gene: -

CDR3nt: TGTGCCAGCAGTCTCTGGACTAGCGGGTCGCACAATGAGCAGTTCTTC
CDR3aa: CASSLWTSGSHNEQFF
j_gene: TRBJ2-1
v_gene: TRBV27
abundance: -
d_gene: TRBD2

CDR3nt: TGTGCCAGCAGTTTGCCCTACCCGGACGACGAGCAGTTCTTC
CDR3aa: CASSLPYPDDEQFF
j_gene: TRBJ2-1
v_gene: TRBV27
abundance: -
d_gene: -

CDR3nt: TGTGCCAGCAGTTTACCCCCCGGGGTCCCCTACGAGCAGTACTTC
CDR3aa: CASSLPPGVPYEQYF
j_gene: TRBJ2-7
v_gene: TRBV28
abundance: -
d_gene: -

CDR3nt: TGTGCCAGCAGTTTGGCTTCGAAGTACGAGCAGTACTTC
CDR3aa: CASSLASKYEQYF
j_gene: TRBJ2-7
v_gene: TRBV28
abundance: -
d_gene: -

CDR3nt: TGTGCCAGCAACGAGGACAACCCCGGGGAGCTGTTTTTT
CDR3aa: CASNEDNPGELFF
j_gene: TRBJ2-2
v_gene: TRBV28
abundance: -
d_gene: -

CDR3nt: TGTGCCAGCAGCCCTCCGGGACAGGGGAGGGGGCAGCCCCAGCATTTT
CDR3aa: CASSPPGQGRGQPQHF
j_gene: TRBJ1-5
v_gene: TRBV6-2/TRBV6-3
abundance: -
d_gene: TRBD1

CDR3nt: TGTGCCAGCAGTGAGAGGCAGGGATACGAGCAGTACTTC
CDR3aa: CASSERQGYEQYF
j_gene: TRBJ2-7
v_gene: TRBV25-1
abundance: -
d_gene: -

CDR3nt: TGTGCCAGCAGTGATCCAGGGACGGAGGTTTCACCCCTCCACTTT
CDR3aa: CASSDPGTEVSPLHF
j_gene: TRBJ1-6
v_gene: TRBV28
abundance: -
d_gene: -

CDR3nt: TGTGCCAGCAGCGGACTAGCGGGCTACGAGCAGTACTTC
CDR3aa: CASSGLAGYEQYF
j_gene: TRBJ2-7
v_gene: TRBV3-1/TRBV3-2
abundance: -
d_gene: TRBD2

CDR3nt: TGTGCCAGCAGTTACCCGGACAGGCCGAACACTGAAGCTTTCTTT
CDR3aa: CASSYPDRPNTEAFF
j_gene: TRBJ1-1
v_gene: TRBV28
abundance: few
d_gene: TRBD1